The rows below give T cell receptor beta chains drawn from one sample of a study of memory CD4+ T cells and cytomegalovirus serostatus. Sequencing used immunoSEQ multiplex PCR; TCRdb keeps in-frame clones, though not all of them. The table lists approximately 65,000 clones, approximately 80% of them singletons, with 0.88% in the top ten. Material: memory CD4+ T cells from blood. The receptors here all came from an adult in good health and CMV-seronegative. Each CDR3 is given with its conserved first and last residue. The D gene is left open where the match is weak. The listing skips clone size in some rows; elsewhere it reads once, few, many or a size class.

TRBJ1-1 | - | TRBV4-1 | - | CASSQEGQGRTEAFF | TGCGCCAGCAGCCAAGAAGGGCAGGGTAGAACTGAAGCTTTCTTT
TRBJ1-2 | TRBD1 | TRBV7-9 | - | CASSLVSRQGLSYGYTF | TGTGCCAGCAGCCTAGTTAGTCGACAGGGTTTAAGCTATGGCTACACCTTC
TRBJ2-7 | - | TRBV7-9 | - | CASSLWKGVRPWEQYF | TGTGCCAGCAGCTTATGGAAAGGGGTTAGGCCGTGGGAGCAGTACTTC
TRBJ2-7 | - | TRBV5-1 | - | CASSLAGGIDYEQYF | TGCGCCAGCAGCTTGGCAGGGGGGATAGACTACGAGCAGTACTTC
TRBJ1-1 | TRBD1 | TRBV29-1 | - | CSVEYRGRTEAFF | TGCAGCGTTGAATACAGGGGAAGGACTGAAGCTTTCTTT
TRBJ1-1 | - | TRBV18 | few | CASSPSRAEAFF | TGTGCCAGCTCACCTTCCCGAGCTGAAGCTTTCTTT
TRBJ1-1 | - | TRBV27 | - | CASSLSFQNTEAFF | TGTGCCAGCAGTTTATCCTTTCAGAACACTGAAGCTTTCTTT
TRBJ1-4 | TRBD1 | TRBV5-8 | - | CASSQIQGAEEKLFF | TGTGCCAGCAGCCAAATACAGGGGGCTGAAGAAAAACTGTTTTTT
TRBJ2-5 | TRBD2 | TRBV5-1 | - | CASSLALAEETQYF | TGCGCCAGCAGCTTGGCCCTAGCGGAAGAGACCCAGTACTTC
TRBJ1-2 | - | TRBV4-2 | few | CASSTGLPNYGYTF | TGTGCCAGCAGCACGGGACTCCCTAACTATGGCTACACCTTC
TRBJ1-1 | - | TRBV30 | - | CAWRGGGPNTEAFF | TGTGCCTGGAGGGGGGGCGGACCGAACACTGAAGCTTTCTTT
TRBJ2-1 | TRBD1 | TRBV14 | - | CASSPPGQAYNEQFF | TGTGCCAGCAGCCCCCCGGGACAGGCCTACAATGAGCAGTTCTTC
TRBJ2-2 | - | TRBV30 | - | CAWSRPGAGELFF | TGTGCCTGGAGTCGACCTGGGGCCGGGGAGCTGTTTTTT
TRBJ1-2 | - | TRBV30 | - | CAWSQQINYGYTF | TGTGCCTGGAGTCAACAGATTAACTATGGCTACACCTTC
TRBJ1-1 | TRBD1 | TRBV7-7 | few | CASSLGYQGGTEAFF | TGTGCTAGCAGCTTAGGGTACCAGGGGGGCACTGAAGCTTTCTTT
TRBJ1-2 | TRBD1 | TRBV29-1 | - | CSVDANTGGLGYTF | TGCAGCGTTGACGCGAACACAGGGGGGTTGGGCTACACCTTC
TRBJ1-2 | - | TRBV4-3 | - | CASSQGGVYGYTF | TGCGCCAGCAGCCAAGGGGGCGTCTATGGCTACACCTTC
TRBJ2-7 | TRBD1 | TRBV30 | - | CAWITGGYEQYF | TGTGCCTGGATTACAGGGGGGTACGAGCAGTACTTC
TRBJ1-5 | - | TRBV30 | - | CAWNPGSNQPQHF | TGTGCCTGGAACCCTGGTAGCAATCAGCCCCAGCATTTT
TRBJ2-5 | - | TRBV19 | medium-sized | CASSIGNSDVETQYF | TGTGCCAGTAGTATAGGGAATAGCGATGTGGAGACCCAGTACTTC
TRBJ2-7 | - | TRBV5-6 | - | CASSLWNEQYF | TGTGCCAGCAGCTTGTGGAACGAGCAGTACTTC
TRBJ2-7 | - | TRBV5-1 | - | CASGEPGSYEQYF | TGCGCCAGCGGCGAGCCCGGGAGCTACGAGCAGTACTTC
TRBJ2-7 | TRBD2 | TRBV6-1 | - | CASSAQTSGRHEQYF | TGTGCCAGCAGTGCACAGACTAGCGGGAGGCACGAGCAGTACTTC
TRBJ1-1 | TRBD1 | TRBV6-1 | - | CASSPNTGAETEAFF | TGTGCCAGCAGCCCCAATACAGGGGCGGAAACTGAAGCTTTCTTT
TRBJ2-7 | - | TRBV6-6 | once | CASSDYYEQYF | TGTGCCAGCAGTGACTACTACGAGCAGTACTTC
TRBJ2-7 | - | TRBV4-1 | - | CASSRYSDYSYEQYF | TGCGCCAGCAGCCGCTATAGCGATTACTCCTACGAGCAGTACTTC
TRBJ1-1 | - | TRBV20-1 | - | CSATRVTEAFF | TGCAGTGCTACCAGGGTCACTGAAGCTTTCTTT
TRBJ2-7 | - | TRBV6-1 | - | CASSPRTESYEQYF | TGTGCCAGCAGCCCGAGGACAGAGTCCTACGAGCAGTACTTC
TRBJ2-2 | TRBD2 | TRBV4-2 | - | CASSQVSGLVTGELFF | TGTGCCAGCAGCCAAGTTAGTGGACTAGTCACCGGGGAGCTGTTTTTT
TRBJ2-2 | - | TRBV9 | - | CASSVMNTGELFF | TGTGCCAGCAGCGTAATGAACACCGGGGAGCTGTTTTTT
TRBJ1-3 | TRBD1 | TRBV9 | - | CASSVELGGFTGNTIYF | TGTGCCAGCAGCGTAGAATTAGGGGGCTTTACGGGAAACACCATATATTTT
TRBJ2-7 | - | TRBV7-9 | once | CASSSTRLLGVYEQYF | TGTGCCAGCAGCTCAACCCGGTTATTAGGGGTGTACGAGCAGTACTTC
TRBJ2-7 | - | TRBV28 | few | CAIGQPGQDYEQYF | TGTGCCATCGGTCAGCCGGGACAAGACTACGAGCAGTACTTC
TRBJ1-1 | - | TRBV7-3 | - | CASSQGQNTEAFF | TGTGCCAGCAGCCAGGGACAGAACACTGAAGCTTTCTTT
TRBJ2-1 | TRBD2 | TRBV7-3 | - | CASSLRSGVGYNEQFF | TGTGCCAGCAGCTTAAGGAGCGGGGTGGGCTACAATGAGCAGTTCTTC
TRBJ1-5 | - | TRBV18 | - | CASSPGSNQPQHF | TGTGCCAGCTCACCAGGGAGCAATCAGCCCCAGCATTTT
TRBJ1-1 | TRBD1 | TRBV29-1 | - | CSVGAPGGTTEAFF | TGCAGCGTTGGCGCTCCAGGGGGGACCACTGAAGCTTTCTTT
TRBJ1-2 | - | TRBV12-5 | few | CASGFSGYGYTF | TGTGCTAGTGGTTTTTCCGGGTACGGCTACACCTTC
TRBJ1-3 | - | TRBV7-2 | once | CASSLAGVSGNTIYF | TGTGCCAGCAGCTTGGCAGGGGTGTCTGGAAACACCATATATTTT
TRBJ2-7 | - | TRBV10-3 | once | CAISETRQEPYEQYF | TGTGCCATCAGTGAGACACGACAGGAGCCCTACGAGCAGTACTTC
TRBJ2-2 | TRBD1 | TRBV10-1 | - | CASSESVQGAGELFF | TGCGCCAGCAGTGAGTCCGTTCAGGGGGCCGGGGAGCTGTTTTTT
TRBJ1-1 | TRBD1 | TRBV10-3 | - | CAINTGVGTEAFF | TGTGCCATCAACACAGGGGTGGGCACTGAAGCTTTCTTT
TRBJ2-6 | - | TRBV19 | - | CASSIRSSGANVLTF | TGTGCCAGTAGTATCAGGTCCTCTGGGGCCAACGTCCTGACTTTC
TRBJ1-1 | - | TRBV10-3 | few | CAISGYQGSGTEAFF | TGTGCCATCAGTGGCTACCAGGGTTCTGGCACTGAAGCTTTCTTT
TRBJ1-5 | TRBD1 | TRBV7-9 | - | CASGMEAQGGHQPQHF | TGTGCCAGCGGAATGGAAGCACAGGGGGGCCATCAGCCCCAGCATTTT
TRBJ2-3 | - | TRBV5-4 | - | CASSSSTDTQYF | TGTGCCAGCAGCTCTAGCACAGATACGCAGTATTTT
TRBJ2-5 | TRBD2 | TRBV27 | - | CASSPRRLAVQETQYF | TGTGCCAGCAGTCCCCGCCGACTAGCGGTCCAAGAGACCCAGTACTTC
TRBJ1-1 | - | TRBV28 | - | CASSLTGRANTEAFF | TGTGCCAGCAGTCTCACTGGACGGGCGAACACTGAAGCTTTCTTT
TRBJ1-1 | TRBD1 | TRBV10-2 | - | CASSRQGQNTEAFF | TGCGCCAGCAGTCGACAGGGTCAGAACACTGAAGCTTTCTTT
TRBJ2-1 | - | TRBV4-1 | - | CASNKGSQGVHNEQFF | TGCGCCAGTAACAAAGGGTCACAGGGAGTCCACAATGAGCAGTTCTTC